What follows are 5 T cell receptor beta chains derived from one specimen sequenced in a study of Ad26.COV2.S vaccination and SARS-CoV-2 variants. Repertoires were generated with immunoSEQ multiplex PCR, while TCRdb's copy carries only in-frame clones and drops some. The repertoire has around 270,000 clones, roughly nine tenths of them found once; the top ten carry less than 3%. Described treatment: some 20 received Ad26.COV2.S at low or high dose, single or two shots; roughly five received placebo; per-sample allocation not given. At day 63 after the first vaccine or placebo injection, samples were drawn. This material consisted of peripheral blood, taken in a trial of Ad26.COV2.S vaccine versus placebo. These receptor sequences come from a person between 18 and 65 years old who received the Ad26.COV2.S COVID-19 vaccine or a placebo.

The rearrangement links TRBV7-2 to TRBJ2-1; no clear D gene. Germline CDR1 is SGHTA and CDR2 is FQGNSA. The CDR3 totals 12 residues. V was clipped by 1 base and J by 14 bases, with 12 bases between them. The CDR3 reads CASSLEGNHKFF. DNA of the CDR3: TGTGCCAGCAGCTTAGAAGGGAACCACAAGTTCTTC. Based on the CDR3 plus reference TRBV7-2 and TRBJ2-1, the full variable domain is GAGVSQSPSNKVTEKGKDVELRCDPISGHTALYWYRQSLGQGLEFLIYFQGNSAPDKSGLPSDRFSAERTGGSVSTLTIQRTQQEDSAVYLCASSLEGNHKFFGPGTRLTVL.

The chain links TRBV19 to TRBJ1-2, with no clear D. The CDR3 is 10 residues long. Trimming took off 7 bases at V and 6 bases at J, with 6 bases between the two ends. The germline CDR1 and CDR2 sequences are LNHDA and SQIVND (reference sequence). CDR3 protein: CASNGDGYTF. CDR3 sequence (DNA): TGTGCCAGTAATGGGGATGGCTACACCTTC.

DNA of the CDR3: TGTGCCACCAGCAGAGTGGCAGGCCAGAACACTGAAGCTTTCTTT. Amino acid sequence: CATSRVAGQNTEAFF. The chain is built from TRBV15 and TRBJ1-1; D is unclear. V lost 1 base to trimming and J lost 1 base, with 10 bases between them. The CDR3 runs to 15 residues. Germline CDR1 reads LNHNV; CDR2 reads YYDKDF (reference sequence).

The rearrangement joins TRBV12-3 or TRBV12-4 to TRBJ2-5, with 7 bases lining up with TRBD1. V shed 6 bases, J shed 5 bases, and the junction held 6 bases outside the gene matches. CDR3 size: 13 residues. The CDR3 region has the DNA TGTGCCAGCAGGTCAGGGGGAATGGAGACCCAGTACTTC. Protein: CASRSGGMETQYF.

V is TRBV5-8 and J is TRBJ2-6, with D uncertain. Germline V gene sequence: CDR1 SGHTS, CDR2 YDEGEE. This CDR3 region has 18 residues. The V and J ends lost 0 bases and 0 bases respectively, with 13 bases between them. CDR3 DNA sequence: TGTGCCAGCAGCTTGGCCCGAATAAGGAGCTCTGGGGCCAACGTCCTGACTTTC. Translation gives CASSLARIRSSGANVLTF. Full variable domain (rest looked up from reference TRBV5-8 and TRBJ2-6): EAGVTQSPTHLIKTRGQQATLRCSPISGHTSVYWYQQALGLGLQFLLWYDEGEERNRGNFPPRFSGRQFPNYSSELNVNALELEDSALYLCASSLARIRSSGANVLTFGAGSRLTVL.